The 28 T cell receptor beta chains reported below all come from one sample, sequenced in a study of shared clonotypes between healthy human individuals. The repertoire was sequenced with immunoSEQ multiplex PCR; TCRdb's copy has only in-frame clones and lacks some. This sample yields 2 million or so clones, of which roughly 96% are seen a single time; 0.13% belongs to the top ten. The sample consisted of naive CD4+ T cells sorted from blood. Described subset: CD45RA+ positively selected. The source is a man between 18 and 29 years old in good health.

On this clone: Other nucleotide sequences in the sample specify the same CDR3. The chain is built from TRBV18 and TRBJ1-2; D ambiguous. Trimming removed 0 bases from V and 3 bases from J, with 5 bases in between. The germline V gene has CDR1 KGHSH and CDR2 LQKENI. The CDR3 covers 13 residues. The CDR3 nucleotides read TGTGCCAGCTCACCACCCGGGGACTATGGCTACACCTTC. This sequence encodes CASSPPGDYGYTF. Variable domain in full (rest from reference TRBV18 and TRBJ1-2): NAGVMQNPRHLVRRRGQEARLRCSPMKGHSHVYWYRQLPEEGLKFMVYLQKENIIDESGMPKERFSAEFPKEGPSILRIQQVVRGDSAAYFCASSPPGDYGYTFGSGTRLTVV.

The chain employs TRBV30 and TRBJ2-2; 8 bases map to TRBD1. V lost 4 bases and J lost 9; bases outside the gene matches: 4. CDR3 length: 12 residues. Germline V lookup: CDR1 GTSNPN, CDR2 SVGIG (reference sequence). CDR3 sequence: CAWKDRDRELFF. For the CDR3, the DNA is TGTGCCTGGAAGGACAGGGACCGGGAGCTGTTTTTT.

The chain has TRBV4-1 and TRBJ1-1; D might be TRBD1 (6 bases). The ends were cut back, 3 bases at V and 1 base at J, with 12 bases in the middle. Per the germline V gene, CDR1 is MGHRA and CDR2 is YSYEKL. CDR3 length equals 15 residues. CDR3 bases: TGCGCCAGCAGCCAGACACAGGGAACGAACACTGAAGCTTTCTTT. Its protein is CASSQTQGTNTEAFF.

This sequence joins TRBV7-6 and TRBJ2-3; TRBD2 matches at 8 bases. V lost 5 bases and J lost 3; bases outside the gene matches: 7. This CDR3 is 15 amino acids long. In germline, CDR1 is SGHVS, CDR2 FNYEAQ. The CDR3 loop reads CASSPSGSDTDTQYF. The CDR3 region has the DNA TGTGCCAGCAGCCCGAGCGGGAGTGATACAGATACGCAGTATTTT.

The rearrangement uses TRBV7-3 and TRBJ2-1; D is possibly TRBD2 (6 bases). Trimming stripped 8 bases from V and 7 bases from J, with 9 bases between. The CDR3 loop spans 11 amino acids. Germline V lookup: CDR1 SGHTA, CDR2 FQGTGA. The CDR3 region is CASGRGNEQFF. DNA for the CDR3: TGTGCCAGCGGGCGGGGTAATGAGCAGTTCTTC.

J is TRBJ1-4 and V is TRBV4-2; perhaps TRBD1 as D (5 bases). The ends were cut back, 3 bases at V and 4 bases at J, with 18 bases in the middle. From germline, CDR1 is LGHNA and CDR2 YNFKEQ. The CDR3 runs 17 residues. CDR3 region: CASSHFWGRWLNEKLFF. CDR3 nucleotides: TGTGCCAGCAGCCATTTTTGGGGGAGGTGGCTTAATGAAAAACTGTTTTTT.

The J gene is TRBJ2-3, the V gene TRBV18, with D perhaps TRBD1 or TRBD2 (5 bases each). V lost 0 bases to trimming and J lost 0 bases, with 16 bases between them. Germline V gene data show CDR1 as KGHSH and CDR2 as LQKENI. The CDR3 is 18 amino acids. The CDR3, as DNA: TGTGCCAGCTCACCACCGACGGGGACGAAACCTAGCACAGATACGCAGTATTTT. Amino acids: CASSPPTGTKPSTDTQYF.

The V and J genes are TRBV5-1 and TRBJ1-4; D might be TRBD1 (6 bases). This CDR3 contains 12 residues. The germline V gene encodes CDR1 SGHRS and CDR2 YFSETQ. With 4 bases removed from V and 8 bases from J, the gap between germline ends came to 9 bases. The CDR3 loop is CASSRDKEKLFF. For the CDR3, the DNA is TGCGCCAGCAGCAGGGACAAGGAAAAACTGTTTTTT.

This chain uses TRBV2 with TRBJ2-7; 7 bases align to TRBD1. The CDR3 loop spans 14 amino acids. Germline V CDR1 and CDR2: SNHLY, FYNNEI. V was pared by 8 bases and J by 7 bases, with 14 bases of the junction left unmatched. The chain's CDR3 is CASGRTGGPGEQYF. The CDR3 nucleotides read TGTGCCAGCGGTAGGACAGGCGGACCCGGTGAGCAGTACTTC.

This chain connects TRBV5-8 to TRBJ2-7; D is uncertain. The V gene lost 0 bases and the J gene lost 2 bases, with 9 bases spanning the gap. Germline CDR1 is SGHTS and CDR2 is YDEGEE. This CDR3 spans 14 amino acids. The CDR3 bases are TGTGCCAGCAGCTTGGTGGTGCTGACCTACGAGCAGTACTTC. Translating it yields CASSLVVLTYEQYF.

The chain recombines TRBV21-1 with TRBJ1-1; TRBD1, as called in the table, went unchecked against the DNA. TRBV21-1 is an annotated pseudogene. The CDR3 extends over 15 amino acids. CDR3 DNA: TGTGCCAGCAGCAATGAAGACAGGGGAGGCACTGAAGCTTTCTTT. This sequence encodes CASSNEDRGGTEAFF.

The chain combines TRBV27 with TRBJ2-7; 10 bases fit TRBD1. The CDR3 totals 13 residues. The junction had 6 bases not matched to a gene; V was cut back by 11 bases and J by 2 bases. Germline lookup yields CDR1 MNHEY and CDR2 SMNVEV (reference sequence). CDR3 nucleotide sequence: TGTGCCTCCGCCGGGACAGGGGCCTACGAGCAGTACTTC. It yields the protein CASAGTGAYEQYF.

This chain uses TRBV2 with TRBJ1-2; the D is unclear. The CDR3 runs 15 residues. V was clipped by 8 bases and J by 2 bases, with 18 bases between them. Per the germline V gene, CDR1 is SNHLY and CDR2 is FYNNEI. CDR3 amino acids: CASEPRAGGNYGYTF. CDR3 nucleotide sequence: TGTGCCAGCGAACCCCGGGCAGGAGGGAACTATGGCTACACCTTC.

The chain links TRBV19 to TRBJ1-6; a possible D gene is TRBD1 (6 bases). The ends were cut back, 6 bases at V and 7 bases at J, with 13 bases in the middle. Germline lookup yields CDR1 LNHDA and CDR2 SQIVND (reference sequence). CDR3 length equals 14 residues. Written as DNA, the CDR3 is TGTGCCAGTAGGCAACAGGGTAGCAATTCACCCCTCCACTTT. Its translation is CASRQQGSNSPLHF.

This rearrangement joins TRBV4-3 to TRBJ2-7; D ambiguous. CDR3 size: 15 residues. Per germline, CDR1 LGHNA and CDR2 YSLEER. Trimming took 0 bases from V and 2 from J, leaving 11 bases between them. The DNA of the CDR3 is TGCGCCAGCAGCCAAGAGTGGTCGCCAGCCTACGAGCAGTACTTC. As protein: CASSQEWSPAYEQYF.

This clone was seen a single time. The rearrangement joins TRBV7-9 to TRBJ1-2; D is unresolved. The V end was cut by 2 bases, the J end by 6 bases, with 7 bases between. The CDR3 is made up of 12 amino acids. Germline-derived CDR1 and CDR2 are SEHNR and FQNEAQ (reference sequence). DNA of the CDR3: TGTGCCAGCAGCTTACCGTCTGATGGCTACACCTTC. Translation gives CASSLPSDGYTF.

As concerns this clone: The sample contains more than one DNA sequence encoding this CDR3. V is TRBV5-1 and J is TRBJ2-2, with D maybe TRBD1 (5 bases). Looked up from germline, CDR1 is SGHRS and CDR2 is YFSETQ. CDR3 length: 15 residues. Trimming left V 0 bases short and J 1 base short, with 7 bases between. CDR3 sequence: CASSLGQMNTGELFF. The CDR3 coding sequence is TGCGCCAGCAGCTTGGGACAGATGAACACCGGGGAGCTGTTTTTT.

The chain uses TRBV4-1 and TRBJ2-7; 12 nucleotides align to TRBD2. The V gene end was trimmed by 1 base and the J gene end by 1 base; junction bases not matched to a gene: 5. This CDR3 contains 17 residues. Germline CDR1 and CDR2: MGHRA and YSYEKL. This chain's CDR3 is CASSQVSLAGGSYEQYF. CDR3 in DNA: TGCGCCAGCAGCCAAGTTAGCCTAGCGGGAGGGTCCTACGAGCAGTACTTC.

This clone occurred a few times. CDR3 residues: CASSHLRGDWGGPLHF. The CDR3 DNA reads TGTGCCAGCAGCCACTTGCGGGGGGACTGGGGAGGTCCCCTCCACTTT. The rearrangement joins TRBV7-9 to TRBJ1-6, with D maybe TRBD1 (5 bases). This CDR3 has 16 residues. Trimming pared 5 bases from V and 13 bases from J, leaving 24 bases between. CDR1 is SEHNR, CDR2 FQNEAQ, per germline (reference sequence).

The V call is TRBV18, the J call TRBJ2-7; a weak D match, TRBD2 (6 bases). The CDR3 spans 15 residues. The ends were cut back, 3 bases at V and 0 bases at J, with 12 bases in the middle. Per the germline V gene, CDR1 is KGHSH and CDR2 is LQKENI. The CDR3, as DNA: TGTGCCAGCTCACCCGCGGGACCCAGCTCCTACGAGCAGTACTTC. This encodes CASSPAGPSSYEQYF.

As concerns this clone: This sample includes further DNA sequences coding for the same CDR3. The chain uses TRBV5-1 and TRBJ1-1; weak D call: TRBD1 (6 bases). The germline V gene encodes CDR1 SGHRS and CDR2 YFSETQ. The CDR3 is 14 residues long. Trimming stripped 3 bases from V and 1 base from J, with 10 bases between. CDR3 nucleotide sequence: TGCGCCAGCAGCTCCGGGACACCGAACACTGAAGCTTTCTTT. It specifies CASSSGTPNTEAFF.

The CDR3 spells CASSPAGGIYNEQFF. CDR3 nucleotides: TGTGCCAGCAGCCCTGCGGGGGGCATCTACAATGAGCAGTTCTTC. This chain connects TRBV5-6 to TRBJ2-1; 8 nucleotides align to TRBD2. CDR1 and CDR2 (germline): SGHDT, YYEEEE. Trimming took 4 bases from V and 3 from J; bases not matched to a gene: 6. The CDR3 has 15 residues.

The CDR3 sequence is CASSSQGSGNQPQHF. The CDR3 bases are TGTGCCAGCAGTAGTCAGGGGTCAGGCAATCAGCCCCAGCATTTT. The V call is TRBV6-1, the J call TRBJ1-5, with D possibly matching TRBD1 (6 bases). The germline gives CDR1 MNHNS, CDR2 SASEGT. With 5 bases removed from V and 2 bases from J, the gap between germline ends came to 13 bases. CDR3 size: 15 residues.

The chain couples TRBV2 to TRBJ1-2, with D uncertain. Between the trimmed V and J ends, which lost 7 bases and 5 bases, there was a span of 17 bases. This CDR3 is 14 amino acids long. Germline V gene lookup returns CDR1 SNHLY and CDR2 FYNNEI. DNA for the CDR3: TGTGCCAGCACCCCGAATTTCGTCGGATATGGCTACACCTTC. The encoded protein is CASTPNFVGYGYTF.

This chain connects TRBV7-2 to TRBJ2-5; D gene unclear. In germline, CDR1 is SGHTA, CDR2 FQGNSA. This CDR3 is 13 amino acids long. The ends were cut back, 5 bases at V and 3 bases at J, with 10 bases in the middle. The DNA of the CDR3 is TGTGCCAGCAGCACAGATTGGGAAGAGACCCAGTACTTC. Translated, it gives CASSTDWEETQYF.

The CDR3 loop is CASSQRTGGSISSYNEQFF. Written as DNA, the CDR3 is TGCGCCAGCAGCCAAAGGACAGGGGGTAGTATTAGCTCCTACAATGAGCAGTTCTTC. V gene TRBV4-1 combines with J gene TRBJ2-1, with TRBD1 identical over 10 bases. The junction had 10 bases not matched to a gene; V was cut back by 2 bases and J by 0 bases. This CDR3 comprises 19 residues. Germline V gives CDR1 MGHRA, CDR2 YSYEKL.

This clone was counted ten times or more. V gene TRBV7-9 combines with J gene TRBJ1-2; possibly TRBD1 for D (6 bases). The CDR3 runs 13 residues. V gave up 4 bases and J gave up 6 bases, with 12 bases separating them. The germline gives CDR1 SEHNR, CDR2 FQNEAQ (reference sequence). Here the CDR3 reads CASSSTGSDGYTF. CDR3 sequence (DNA): TGTGCCAGCAGCTCAACAGGGTCGGATGGCTACACCTTC.

The CDR3 region is CASSPRPGVSYEQYF. For the CDR3, the DNA is TGTGCCAGCAGCCCCCGGCCCGGGGTTTCCTACGAGCAGTACTTC. The V gene is TRBV5-6, the J gene TRBJ2-7; maybe TRBD2 (5 bases). Germline CDR1 SGHDT, CDR2 YYEEEE. V lost 4 bases and J 1 base, leaving 15 bases between the germline ends. The CDR3 is made up of 15 amino acids.